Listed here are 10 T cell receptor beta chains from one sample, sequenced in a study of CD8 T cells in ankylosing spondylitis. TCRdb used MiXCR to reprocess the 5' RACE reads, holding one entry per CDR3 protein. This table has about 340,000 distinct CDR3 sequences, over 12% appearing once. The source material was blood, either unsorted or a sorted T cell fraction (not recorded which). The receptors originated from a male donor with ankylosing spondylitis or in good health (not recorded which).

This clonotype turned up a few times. The CDR3 DNA follows: TGCGCCAGCAGCCCCCTGACCGAGGGCACCATATATTTT. Translation: CASSPLTEGTIYF. The rearrangement uses TRBV5-1 and TRBJ1-3; no firm D call. The CDR3 covers 13 residues. The V end lost 4 bases, the J end lost 9 bases, and 14 bases lay between the germline ends. CDR1 SGHRS and CDR2 YFSETQ come from the germline V gene.

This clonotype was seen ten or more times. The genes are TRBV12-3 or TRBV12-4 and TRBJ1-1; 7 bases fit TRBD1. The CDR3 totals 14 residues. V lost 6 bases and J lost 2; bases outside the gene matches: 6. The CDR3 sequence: CASSPGQLNTEAFF. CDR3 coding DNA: TGTGCCAGCAGCCCGGGACAGCTAAACACTGAAGCTTTCTTT.

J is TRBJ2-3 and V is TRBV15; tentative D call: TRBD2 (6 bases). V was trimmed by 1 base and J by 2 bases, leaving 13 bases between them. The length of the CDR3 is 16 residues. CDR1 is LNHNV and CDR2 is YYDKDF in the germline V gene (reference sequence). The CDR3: CATSRALTRNTDTQYF. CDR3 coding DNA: TGTGCCACCAGCAGAGCCTTGACTAGGAACACAGATACGCAGTATTTT.

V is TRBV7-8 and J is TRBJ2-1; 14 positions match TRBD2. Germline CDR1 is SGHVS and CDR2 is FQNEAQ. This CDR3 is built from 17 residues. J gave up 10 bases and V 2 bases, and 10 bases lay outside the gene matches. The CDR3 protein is CASSLPWTSGRPYEQFF. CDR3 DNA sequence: TGTGCCAGCAGCTTACCCTGGACTAGCGGGAGGCCCTACGAGCAGTTCTTC.

CDR3 nucleotides: TGTGCCAGCAGTTACTCGGACTTGATGAGGGCCCAGTACTTC. Translated: CASSYSDLMRAQYF. The V call is TRBV6-2 or TRBV6-3, the J call TRBJ2-5; maybe TRBD2 (5 bases). There are 14 residues in the CDR3. Between the trimmed V and J ends, which lost 0 bases and 9 bases, there was a span of 14 bases. Germline-derived CDR1 and CDR2 are MNHEY and SVGEGT.

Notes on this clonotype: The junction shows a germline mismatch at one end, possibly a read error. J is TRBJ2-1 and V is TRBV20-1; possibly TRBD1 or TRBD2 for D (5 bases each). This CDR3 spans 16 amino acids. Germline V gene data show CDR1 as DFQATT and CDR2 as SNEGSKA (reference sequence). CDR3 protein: CCARPVGAGYKNEQFF. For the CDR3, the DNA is TGCTGTGCTCGTCCGGTAGGGGCGGGTTACAAGAATGAGCAGTTCTTC.

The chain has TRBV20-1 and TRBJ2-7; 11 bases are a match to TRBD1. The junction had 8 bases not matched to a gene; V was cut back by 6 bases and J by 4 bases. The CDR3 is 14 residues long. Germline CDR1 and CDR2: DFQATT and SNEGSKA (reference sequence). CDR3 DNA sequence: TGCAGTGCCCCCAGGACAGGGGGCATTTACGAGCAGTACTTC. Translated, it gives CSAPRTGGIYEQYF.

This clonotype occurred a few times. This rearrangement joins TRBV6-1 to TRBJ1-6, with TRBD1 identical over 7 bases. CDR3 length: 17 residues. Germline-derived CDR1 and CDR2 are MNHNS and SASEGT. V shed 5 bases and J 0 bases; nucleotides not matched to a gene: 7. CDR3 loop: CASSRDRRSSYNSPLHF. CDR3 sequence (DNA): TGTGCCAGCAGTCGGGACAGACGTAGCTCCTATAATTCACCCCTCCACTTT.

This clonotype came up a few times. The DNA of the CDR3 is TGTGCCAGCAGCTTGGACGGACTGTCTAAAGCTTTCTTT. Residues: CASSLDGLSKAFF. This chain links TRBV7-7 with TRBJ1-1, with D uncertain. CDR1 SSHAT and CDR2 FNYEAQ come from the germline V gene (reference sequence). This CDR3 contains 13 residues. The V end lost 3 bases, the J end lost 9 bases, and 14 bases lay between the germline ends.

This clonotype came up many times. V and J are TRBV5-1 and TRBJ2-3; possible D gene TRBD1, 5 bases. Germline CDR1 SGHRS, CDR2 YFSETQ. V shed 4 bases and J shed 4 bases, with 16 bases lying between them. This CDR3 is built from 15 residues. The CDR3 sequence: CASSTGRQGADTQYF. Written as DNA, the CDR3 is TGCGCCAGCAGCACCGGAAGGCAAGGGGCAGATACGCAGTATTTT.